A selection of T cell receptor beta chains follows, all from one sample in a study of response to subunit inactivated influenza vaccine. TCRdb reanalysed the RT-PCR reads using MiXCR and keeps one entry per CDR3 protein. The data show 610,000 or so distinct CDR3 sequences, with less than 15% seen just once and 11% held by the top ten. The sequencing here drew on PBMCs from blood, taken roughly 12 days after vaccination. These receptor sequences come from a middle-aged man who received an inactivated influenza vaccine. The CDR3 runs from the conserved cysteine through the conserved F or W. D genes are given only for firm matches. Some rows mark clone size as missing; the rest say once, few, many or name a class of expanded clone.

size	V	D	J	DNA	CDR3
few	TRBV29-1	TRBD1	TRBJ2-7	TGCAGCGTATCAAAACTCCCCGGGACAGGCTACGAGCAGTACTTC	CSVSKLPGTGYEQYF
few	TRBV12-3/TRBV12-4	NA	TRBJ2-2	TGTGCCAGCAGTTTTGGTAGAGGGCCGGACACCGGGGAGCTGTTTTTT	CASSFGRGPDTGELFF
few	TRBV29-1	NA	TRBJ2-2	TGCAGCGTTGAAGGGGGCACCGGGGAGCTGTTTTTT	CSVEGGTGELFF
many	TRBV29-1	NA	TRBJ1-3	TGCAGCGCTCTGACGCCTCTCTCTGGAAACACCATATATTTT	CSALTPLSGNTIYF
few	TRBV7-9	NA	TRBJ1-1	TGTGCCAGCAGCCCCACAGCCTCTGAAGCTTTCTTT	CASSPTASEAFF
NA	TRBV5-5	NA	TRBJ2-7	TGTGCCAGCAGCCCTCCGGGACGGTACGAGCAGTACTTC	CASSPPGRYEQYF
NA	TRBV29-1	NA	TRBJ2-7	TGCAGCGTTCTCTCAGTATACGAGCAGTACTTC	CSVLSVYEQYF
few	TRBV5-1	NA	TRBJ2-3	TGCGCCAGCAGCTTGTCGGCCGGAACCACAGATACGCAGTATTTT	CASSLSAGTTDTQYF
NA	TRBV25-1	NA	TRBJ1-6	TGTGCCAGCAGTGAGGGTTACAGGGAGAGGAGATCACCCCTCCACTTT	CASSEGYRERRSPLHF
few	TRBV10-1	NA	TRBJ2-5	TGCGCCAGCAGTGACGGGGGACAGCAAGAGACCCAGTACTTC	CASSDGGQQETQYF
NA	TRBV10-3	TRBD2	TRBJ2-7	TGTGCCACCAATTCTCGACTAGCGGACGATTACGAGCAGTACTTC	CATNSRLADDYEQYF
NA	TRBV12-3/TRBV12-4	NA	TRBJ2-7	TGTGCCAGCAGTTCCGTTCCGAGGGATAACGAGCAGTACTTC	CASSSVPRDNEQYF
many	TRBV12-5	NA	TRBJ1-1	TGTGCTAGTGGTCTGGACGGATGGACTGAAGCTTTCTTT	CASGLDGWTEAFF
NA	TRBV10-3	NA	TRBJ1-2	TGTGCCATCAGCAAAGACTGGGACTATGGCTACACCTTC	CAISKDWDYGYTF
few	TRBV5-5	NA	TRBJ1-2	TGTGCCAGCAGCTTCGTTTACAGCGAAAACTATGGCTACACCTTC	CASSFVYSENYGYTF
few	TRBV5-1	NA	TRBJ1-4	TGCGCCAGCAGCTTGGGAGCCAGGGGTGGAGAAAAACTGTTTTTT	CASSLGARGGEKLFF
few	TRBV3-1	TRBD1	TRBJ2-7	TGTGCCAGCAGCCAACTCCCGGACAGGGGGAGTGACGAGCAGTACTTC	CASSQLPDRGSDEQYF
NA	TRBV27	TRBD1	TRBJ1-1	TGTGCCAGCAGTTTATCCAGGGGGGCGACTGAAGCTTTCTTT	CASSLSRGATEAFF
few	TRBV4-3	NA	TRBJ2-1	TGCGCCAGCAGCCAAGATTGGTGGAATGAGCAGTTCTTC	CASSQDWWNEQFF
NA	TRBV20-1	NA	TRBJ2-5	TGCAGTGCCGAAGTGGGGGGGGCCTCAGAGACCCAGTACTTC	CSAEVGGASETQYF
NA	TRBV7-2	NA	TRBJ2-7	TGTGCCAGCAGCTTAGCCAGGGACGCCTACGAGCAGTACTTC	CASSLARDAYEQYF
many	TRBV12-3/TRBV12-4	NA	TRBJ2-7	TGTGCCAGCAGTACGACAGGTTACGAGCAGTACTTC	CASSTTGYEQYF
many	TRBV29-1	TRBD2	TRBJ2-3	TGCAGCGTTGGTAGCGGGATAAGCACAGATACGCAGTATTTT	CSVGSGISTDTQYF
NA	TRBV29-1	TRBD2	TRBJ2-7	TGCAGCGTTGGGGGGCTAGCGGGATCCCCCGACGAGCAGTACTTC	CSVGGLAGSPDEQYF
NA	TRBV5-1	TRBD1	TRBJ2-7	TGCGCCAGCAGCTGGGGGACAGGGGCGTATCGGGAGCAGTACTTC	CASSWGTGAYREQYF
NA	TRBV5-1	TRBD2	TRBJ2-1	TGCGCCAGCAGCTTGAACGTAGCGGGGGTGAATGAGCAGTTCTTC	CASSLNVAGVNEQFF
NA	TRBV7-9	NA	TRBJ2-5	TGTGCCAGCAGCCGCGACAACCAGCATGAGACCCAGTACTTC	CASSRDNQHETQYF
NA	TRBV10-3	NA	TRBJ2-5	TGTGCCATCAGTGATGTTGGAGAGGGGAAAGAGACCCAGTACTTC	CAISDVGEGKETQYF
few	TRBV10-3	TRBD2	TRBJ2-1	TGTGCCATCGGGAAGGGAGGGCCGATTGAGCAGTTCTTC	CAIGKGGPIEQFF
many	TRBV29-1	NA	TRBJ2-7	TGCAGCGTTACCAATCGCGGGACCCCCTACGAGCAGTACTTC	CSVTNRGTPYEQYF
NA	TRBV29-1	TRBD1	TRBJ1-2	TGCAGCACCGGGACAGGCGGTGGCTACACCTTC	CSTGTGGGYTF
NA	TRBV6-4	TRBD2	TRBJ2-1	TGTGCCAGCAGTGACTCGGCAACTAGCGGGATCGGTGAGCAGTTCTTC	CASSDSATSGIGEQFF
many	TRBV12-3/TRBV12-4	TRBD2	TRBJ2-1	TGTGCCAGCACGGCGGGAGGGCTCTCCTACAATGAGCAGTTCTTC	CASTAGGLSYNEQFF
few	TRBV2	TRBD1	TRBJ1-2	TGTGCCAGCAGTGTCTGGGGACAGGGCTATGGCTACACCTTC	CASSVWGQGYGYTF
few	TRBV12-3/TRBV12-4	NA	TRBJ2-7	TGTGCCAGCAGTTTAAATGGACCCCAGCGCGAGCAGTACTTC	CASSLNGPQREQYF
few	TRBV10-3	NA	TRBJ2-2	TGTGCCATCAGTGAGTCTAGGTCCCCCGGGACCGGGGAGCTGTTTTTT	CAISESRSPGTGELFF
many	TRBV7-2	TRBD1	TRBJ2-3	TGTGCCAGCAGCTTCCCGGGACAGGGGTATACAGATACGCAGTATTTT	CASSFPGQGYTDTQYF
few	TRBV3-1	TRBD2	TRBJ2-2	TGTGCCAGCAGCCAAGATATTGGACTAGCGGGGTCCTATACGAACACCGGGGAGCTGTTTTTT	CASSQDIGLAGSYTNTGELFF
few	TRBV9	TRBD2	TRBJ2-3	TGTGCCAGCAGTTGGACTAGCGGGGGCCGAGGAGATACGCAGTATTTT	CASSWTSGGRGDTQYF
NA	TRBV28	TRBD2	TRBJ2-2	TGTGCCAGCAGTTCCCCGACTAGCGGGGGGAACACCGGGGAGCTGTTTTTT	CASSSPTSGGNTGELFF
few	TRBV20-1	NA	TRBJ2-1	TGCAGTGCTAGAGATTTCCGTAGAAGCGGAACCTACAATGAGCAGTTCTTC	CSARDFRRSGTYNEQFF
NA	TRBV7-8	NA	TRBJ2-1	TGTGCCAGCAGCGCACTGGCGGATGAGCAGTTCTTC	CASSALADEQFF
NA	TRBV6-5	TRBD1	TRBJ1-4	TGTGCCAGCAGTTACTTAGGGGGACAGGGGGCCGAAAAACTGTTTTTT	CASSYLGGQGAEKLFF
few	TRBV5-1	NA	TRBJ2-1	TGCGCCAGCCACTCGCGGGGTATCTCTTTCCTCTCCTACAATGAGCAGTTCTTC	CASHSRGISFLSYNEQFF
NA	TRBV6-2/TRBV6-3	NA	TRBJ2-1	TGTGCCAGCTATCAAGGGGGAGGGCCCCACAATGAGCAGTTCTTC	CASYQGGGPHNEQFF